Presented here are 31 T cell receptor beta chains from one specimen sequenced in a study of blood T cells in healthy people across ages. Together with a sample-barcoded 5' primer, a J-beta primer mix was included in a second PCR lasting about 6 to 11 cycles. TCRdb itself ran the 5' RACE reads through MiXCR, one entry per CDR3 protein. The sample includes about 760,000 distinct CDR3 sequences, more than 50% of them seen just once. The specimen was blood. The receptors derive from a man between 35 and 55 years old in good health.

This clonotype occurred a few times. The chain joins TRBV25-1 to TRBJ2-4; D is undetermined. Trimming took 1 base from V and 9 from J, leaving 4 bases between them. The CDR3 runs 11 residues. Germline assignment: CDR1 MGHDK and CDR2 SYGVNS. The chain's CDR3 is CASSESAIQYF. The CDR3 nucleotides read TGTGCCAGCAGTGAATCCGCCATTCAGTACTTC.

CDR3 in amino acids: CSVQLAGVVPDTQYF. CDR3 sequence (DNA): TGCAGTGTTCAACTAGCGGGGGTCGTCCCAGATACGCAGTATTTT. V gene TRBV20-1 combines with J gene TRBJ2-3, with 11 bases aligning to TRBD2. The germline V gene encodes CDR1 DFQATT and CDR2 SNEGSKA (reference sequence). The V segment lost 7 bases and the J segment 4 bases; nucleotides outside the gene matches: 10. The CDR3 spans 15 residues.

The chain employs TRBV4-3 and TRBJ2-2; the D is unclear. From germline, CDR1 is LGHNA and CDR2 YSLEER. The V end was cut by 0 bases, the J end by 3 bases, with 2 bases between. CDR3 size: 13 residues. The CDR3 here is CASSQDDTGELFF. CDR3 bases: TGCGCCAGCAGCCAAGACGACACCGGGGAGCTGTTTTTT.

In its sample, this clonotype was seen a few times. The chain joins TRBV18 to TRBJ2-1; D possibly matches TRBD1 or TRBD2 (5 bases each). CDR3 size: 16 residues. CDR1 and CDR2 from the germline V gene are KGHSH and LQKENI. V was pared by 6 bases and J by 5 bases, with 20 bases between. In DNA, the CDR3 is TGTGCCAGCTCCGTTCCTCGGGGACGAAATCACAATGAGCAGTTCTTC. Its protein product is CASSVPRGRNHNEQFF.

This chain uses TRBV5-1 with TRBJ2-3, with TRBD1 matching 7 bases. J was trimmed by 0 bases and V by 6 bases; bases with no gene match: 7. Germline V gene lookup returns CDR1 SGHRS and CDR2 YFSETQ. The CDR3 contains 15 residues. The CDR3: CASTPRGQSTDTQYF. CDR3 bases: TGCGCCAGCACCCCTCGGGGACAGAGCACAGATACGCAGTATTTT.

This clonotype was seen a handful of times. CDR3 loop: CSATPLGTSGIRVQYF. CDR3 sequence (DNA): TGCAGTGCTACTCCCCTCGGGACTAGCGGTATTCGGGTGCAGTACTTC. The chain uses TRBV20-1 and TRBJ2-5; 11 bases fit TRBD2. Germline V gene lookup returns CDR1 DFQATT and CDR2 SNEGSKA (reference sequence). There are 16 residues in the CDR3. The J segment lost 11 bases and the V segment lost 4 bases, leaving 18 bases of the junction unmatched.

The genes are TRBV7-3 and TRBJ1-2; D ambiguous. Germline CDR1 and CDR2: SGHTA and FQGTGA. This CDR3 comprises 12 residues. V lost 4 bases to trimming and J lost 8 bases, with 11 bases between them. DNA of the CDR3: TGTGCCAGCAGCTCAGTCGGATGGGGCTACACCTTC. Amino acid sequence: CASSSVGWGYTF.

The V gene is TRBV24-1, the J gene TRBJ2-1; possible D gene TRBD1, 6 bases. Germline CDR1 KGHDR, CDR2 SFDVKD. CDR3 length: 16 amino acids. V shed 1 base and J shed 1 base, with 10 bases lying between them. CDR3 sequence (DNA): TGTGCCACCAGTGATTTCGGGCAGGGGTCCTACAATGAGCAGTTCTTC. It encodes CATSDFGQGSYNEQFF.

This clonotype was seen a single time. In DNA, the CDR3 is TGTGCCAGCACCTCGGGTGATAAGGGAGCTTTCTTT. Its translation is CASTSGDKGAFF. The chain combines TRBV7-9 with TRBJ1-1; D not resolved. This CDR3 region has 12 residues. Germline V lookup: CDR1 SEHNR, CDR2 FQNEAQ (reference sequence). V was pared by 7 bases and J by 10 bases, with 16 bases between.

The rearrangement links TRBV4-3 to TRBJ1-6; the D gene is possibly TRBD1 (6 bases). The V end lost 4 bases, the J end lost 4 bases, and 14 bases lay between the germline ends. The CDR3 is 16 residues long. Germline V lookup: CDR1 LGHNA, CDR2 YSLEER. The CDR3: CASSPRDTKYNSPLHF. The CDR3, as DNA: TGCGCCAGCAGCCCACGGGACACCAAATATAATTCACCCCTCCACTTT.

This clonotype was seen a handful of times. The chain uses TRBV18 and TRBJ1-2, with 9 bases lining up with TRBD1. The CDR3 length is 15 residues. The junction had 5 bases not matched to a gene; V was cut back by 3 bases and J by 3 bases. Germline CDR1 reads KGHSH; CDR2 reads LQKENI. The CDR3 here is CASSPTRQGDYGYTF. CDR3 in DNA: TGTGCCAGCTCACCGACCCGACAGGGGGACTATGGCTACACCTTC.

The chain uses TRBV20-1 and TRBJ2-3, with D tentatively TRBD1 (5 bases). Germline loops: CDR1 DFQATT, CDR2 SNEGSKA (reference sequence). V was cut by 0 bases and J by 6 bases, with 28 bases left in between. The CDR3 runs to 19 residues. DNA for the CDR3: TGCAGTGCTAGAGATCCCGACCCACTACAGGATAACCTACGGGATACGCAGTATTTT. Translation gives CSARDPDPLQDNLRDTQYF.

The chain links TRBV12-3 or TRBV12-4 to TRBJ2-4; D is undetermined. This CDR3 is 14 amino acids long. The germline V and J ends were trimmed by 6 bases and 0 bases, with 9 bases remaining between them. Here the CDR3 reads CASSQSLAKNIQYF. In DNA, the CDR3 is TGTGCCAGCAGCCAGAGTTTAGCCAAAAACATTCAGTACTTC.

The chain joins TRBV12-5 to TRBJ2-1, with a possible D match to TRBD2 (6 bases). The V and J ends lost 3 bases and 6 bases respectively, with 15 bases between them. Germline V CDR1 and CDR2: LGHNT, FRNRAP. There are 15 residues in the CDR3. CDR3 residues: CASGFSAGLGNEQFF. CDR3 bases: TGTGCTAGTGGTTTCTCGGCGGGATTGGGCAATGAGCAGTTCTTC.

V is TRBV20-1 and J is TRBJ2-7; D is unclear. Germline V gene sequence: CDR1 DFQATT, CDR2 SNEGSKA (reference sequence). Trimming shortened V by 1 base and J by 4 bases, and 5 bases separated the two germline ends. The CDR3 is made up of 11 amino acids. DNA for the CDR3: TGCAGTGCTAGAGGTTTTTACGAGCAGTACTTC. The encoded protein is CSARGFYEQYF.

J is TRBJ2-1 and V is TRBV29-1; 11 nucleotides match TRBD1. There are 12 residues in the CDR3. Unmatched junction bases numbered 1, after V lost 6 bases and J lost 6 bases. The germline V gene has CDR1 SQVTM and CDR2 ANQGSEA. The CDR3 sequence is CSVGTGGNEQFF. The CDR3, as DNA: TGCAGCGTCGGGACAGGGGGCAATGAGCAGTTCTTC.

This clonotype showed up just a few times. The gene calls are TRBV13 and TRBJ2-5; 9 positions match TRBD1. The V gene end was trimmed by 4 bases and the J gene end by 6 bases; junction bases not matched to a gene: 6. CDR1 and CDR2 from the germline V gene are PRHDT and FYEKMQ (reference sequence). The CDR3 has 14 residues. DNA of the CDR3: TGTGCCAGCAGCTCCGGACAGGGGAGTCAGACCCAGTACTTC. Translation: CASSSGQGSQTQYF.

The CDR3 region is CASSPGQGSNEQYF. The DNA of the CDR3 is TGTGCCAGCAGCCCGGGACAGGGTTCCAACGAGCAGTACTTC. V gene TRBV5-6 combines with J gene TRBJ2-5, with 9 bases matching TRBD1. Judging by the DNA end, TRBJ2-7 fits better; the J call may be wrong. The CDR3 covers 14 residues. CDR1 and CDR2 from the germline V gene are SGHDT and YYEEEE.

This clonotype was detected a few times. The V and J genes are TRBV4-2 and TRBJ2-6; 8 positions match TRBD2. The CDR3 loop spans 18 amino acids. The germline V gene encodes CDR1 LGHNA and CDR2 YNFKEQ. Trimming removed 0 bases from V and 0 bases from J; junction bases left unmatched: 4. CDR3 bases: TGTGCCAGCAGCCAAGATTCTCTAGCGGGCTCTGGGGCCAACGTCCTGACTTTC. This gives the protein CASSQDSLAGSGANVLTF.

This clonotype was counted once. The chain links TRBV28 to TRBJ1-2; D is possibly TRBD1 (5 bases). V was shortened by 6 bases and J by 8 bases, with 22 bases between the two germline ends. Germline CDR1 MDHEN, CDR2 SYDVKM. The CDR3 is 15 amino acids. Here the CDR3 DNA reads TGTGCCAGCAGCCCCTCCGGGACGGTGATCGGCGGCTACACCTTC. It yields the protein CASSPSGTVIGGYTF.

This clonotype turned up a few times. The genes are TRBV27 and TRBJ2-1; a weak D match, TRBD2 (5 bases). Per the germline V gene, CDR1 is MNHEY and CDR2 is SMNVEV (reference sequence). The germline V and J ends were trimmed by 7 bases and 9 bases, with 19 bases remaining between them. The CDR3 is 14 residues long. The DNA for the CDR3 is TGTGCCAGCATCCCCCTCCGAGGGCGAGTTGAGCAGTTCTTC. Encoded protein: CASIPLRGRVEQFF.

The chain recombines TRBV6-5 with TRBJ2-3; D call uncertain. Trimming cost V 4 bases and J 6 bases, with 20 bases left between them. The V gene's germline CDR1 is MNHEY and CDR2 SVGAGI. CDR3 length equals 16 residues. The CDR3 spells CASSSRSKNPRDTQYF. The CDR3 DNA reads as TGTGCCAGCAGTTCCAGGTCGAAGAATCCTAGGGATACGCAGTATTTT.

This chain connects TRBV15 to TRBJ1-1; the match to TRBD1 covers 9 bases. Germline assignment: CDR1 LNHNV and CDR2 YYDKDF (reference sequence). The CDR3 has 18 residues. V lost 0 bases, J lost 0 bases, and 8 bases stayed unmatched. The CDR3 loop reads CATSRDRGTGIMNTEAFF. The CDR3 DNA is TGTGCCACCAGCAGAGATCGGGGGACAGGGATAATGAACACTGAAGCTTTCTTT.

The table lists this clonotype with a few counts. The chain is built from TRBV11-2 and TRBJ2-5; the D call may be TRBD1 or TRBD2 (5 bases each). Per the germline V gene, CDR1 is SGHAT and CDR2 is FQNNGV. V lost 5 bases and J 5 bases, leaving 15 bases between the germline ends. The CDR3 totals 14 residues. The CDR3 sequence: CASSQEFGGETQYF. The CDR3 DNA sequence: TGTGCCAGCAGCCAAGAATTTGGGGGTGAGACCCAGTACTTC.

This clonotype turned up a few times. This chain uses TRBV12-3 or TRBV12-4 with TRBJ1-5; 8 positions match TRBD1. This CDR3 comprises 11 residues. V lost 11 bases, J lost 5 bases, and 2 bases stayed unmatched. The CDR3: CASGGDQPQHF. DNA of the CDR3: TGTGCCTCAGGGGGCGATCAGCCCCAGCATTTT.

Only one count was recorded for this clonotype. The DNA for the CDR3 is TGCAGTGCTAGATCGGGATTTAGCACAGATACGCAGTATTTT. Its protein is CSARSGFSTDTQYF. The genes are TRBV20-1 and TRBJ2-3, with a tentative D call TRBD2 (5 bases). Trimming removed 2 bases at V and 0 bases at J, with 9 bases between. CDR1 and CDR2 (germline): DFQATT, SNEGSKA (reference sequence). CDR3 length equals 14 residues.

V and J are TRBV20-1 and TRBJ2-7, with 8 bases matching TRBD1. V shed 5 bases and J 1 base; nucleotides not matched to a gene: 7. The CDR3 runs 14 residues. The germline V gene encodes CDR1 DFQATT and CDR2 SNEGSKA (reference sequence). The CDR3, as DNA: TGCAGTGCTCTTACAGGGACAGGTTCCTACGAGCAGTACTTC. It translates to CSALTGTGSYEQYF.

The chain carries TRBV2 and TRBJ2-1, with TRBD2 matching 12 bases. The CDR3 runs to 15 residues. Germline values: CDR1 SNHLY, CDR2 FYNNEI. V dropped 7 bases and J dropped 4; count of bases not matched to a gene: 5. CDR3 DNA sequence: TGTGCCAGCACAAGGACTAGCGGGGATTACAATGAGCAGTTCTTC. It specifies CASTRTSGDYNEQFF.

This clonotype was observed a single time. The V and J genes are TRBV28 and TRBJ2-3; possibly TRBD1 or TRBD2 for D (5 bases each). Trimming shortened V by 4 bases and J by 1 base, and 15 bases separated the two germline ends. Germline V CDR1 and CDR2: MDHEN, SYDVKM. The CDR3 consists of 16 residues. The CDR3 sequence: CASSSSRDVRTDTQYF. The CDR3 DNA reads TGTGCCAGCAGTTCATCCCGGGACGTTCGCACAGATACGCAGTATTTT. Supplemented by reference TRBV28 and TRBJ2-3, the full variable domain reads DVKVTQSSRYLVKRTGEKVFLECVQDMDHENMFWYRQDPGLGLRLIYFSYDVKMKEKGDIPEGYSVSREKKERFSLILESASTNQTSMYLCASSSSRDVRTDTQYFGPGTRLTVL.

With regard to this clonotype: One end of the junction varies from germline; a read error may be responsible. The rearrangement uses TRBV29-1 and TRBJ2-3; 8 bases are a match to TRBD1. This CDR3 comprises 16 residues. Germline V CDR1 and CDR2: SQVTM, ANQGSEA. The CDR3 spells CSVEDRQGADTDMQYF. In DNA form, the CDR3 reads TGCAGCGTTGAAGATCGTCAGGGGGCCGACACAGATATGCAGTATTTT.

The chain links TRBV21-1 to TRBJ1-1; the listed D gene, TRBD1, was not tested against the DNA. TRBV21-1 is termed a pseudogene. The CDR3 runs 13 residues. CDR3 in DNA: TGTGCCAGCAGCAAAAAGGGGCACACTGAAGCTTTCTTT. Its protein is CASSKKGHTEAFF.